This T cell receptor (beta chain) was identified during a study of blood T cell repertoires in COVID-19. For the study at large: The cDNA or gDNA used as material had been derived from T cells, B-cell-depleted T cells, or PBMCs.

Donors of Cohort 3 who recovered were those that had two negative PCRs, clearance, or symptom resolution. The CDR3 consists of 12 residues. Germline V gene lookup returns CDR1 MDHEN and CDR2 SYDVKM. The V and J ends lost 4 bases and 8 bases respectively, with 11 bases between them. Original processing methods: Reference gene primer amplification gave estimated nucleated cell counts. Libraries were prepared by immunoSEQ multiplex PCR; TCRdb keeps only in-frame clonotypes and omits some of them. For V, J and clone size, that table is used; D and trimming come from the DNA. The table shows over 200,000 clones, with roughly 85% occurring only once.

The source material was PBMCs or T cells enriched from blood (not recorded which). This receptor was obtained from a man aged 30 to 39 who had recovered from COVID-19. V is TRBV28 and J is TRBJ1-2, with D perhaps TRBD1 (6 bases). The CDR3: CASSSGEKGYTF. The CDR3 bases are TGTGCCAGCAGTTCAGGGGAGAAAGGCTACACCTTC.